Shown below are 8 T cell receptor beta chains from a single sample sequenced in a study of T cells in tuberculosis listed by TCRdb under 2018. The library was produced with the immunoSEQ multiplex PCR assay. TCRdb took this table from immuneACCESS and kept in-frame rearrangements with V and J called. Such tables lack part of the clones; where checked against another copy, unresolved V genes explain under half of the gap, and the rest is unexplained. Here the sample has roughly 34,000 clones; about nine tenths occur a single time. Of the sample, 7.7% falls within the top ten clones. The sequencing sample was made of PBMCs. These receptors were obtained from a donor aged 10 to 29 with latent tuberculosis or without tuberculosis infection. Some clones in this sample may be carry-over from other donors' samples.

This clone was recorded only once. The rearrangement links TRBV5-1 to TRBJ2-3; 8 positions agree with TRBD1. The CDR3 covers 15 residues. Trimming removed 2 bases from V and 5 bases from J; junction bases left unmatched: 7. CDR1 SGHRS and CDR2 YFSETQ come from the germline V gene. In DNA form, the CDR3 reads TGCGCCAGCAGCTTCGAGACAGGGGCCCGAGATACGCAGTATTTT. It encodes CASSFETGARDTQYF.

The V call is TRBV30, the J call TRBJ1-1; D may be TRBD1 (6 bases). Germline V lookup: CDR1 GTSNPN, CDR2 SVGIG (reference sequence). Trimming cost V 1 base and J 2 bases, with 11 bases left between them. CDR3 length equals 14 residues. The CDR3 DNA sequence: TGTGCCTGGAGTGAAACAGGGCGAAACACTGAAGCTTTCTTT. It translates to CAWSETGRNTEAFF.

The J gene is TRBJ2-7, the V gene TRBV5-1; 8 bases agree with TRBD1. Losses at the gene ends were 4 bases for V and 4 bases for J; bases not matched to a gene: 13. Germline V gives CDR1 SGHRS, CDR2 YFSETQ. This CDR3 has 16 residues. The CDR3 spells CASSGITGGRPYEQYF. Written as DNA, the CDR3 is TGCGCCAGCAGCGGAATAACAGGGGGGCGGCCTTACGAGCAGTACTTC.

V is TRBV7-9 and J is TRBJ1-1, with TRBD1 identical over 8 bases. J gave up 3 bases and V 6 bases, and 9 bases lay outside the gene matches. CDR3 length: 15 amino acids. Per germline, CDR1 SEHNR and CDR2 FQNEAQ (reference sequence). This CDR3 reads CASRPYSTGDTEAFF. In nucleotides, the CDR3 is TGTGCCAGCAGGCCTTATTCGACAGGGGACACTGAAGCTTTCTTT.

J is TRBJ1-1 and V is TRBV7-9, with 8 bases fitting TRBD1. Germline V gives CDR1 SEHNR, CDR2 FQNEAQ (reference sequence). Unmatched junction bases numbered 9, after V lost 7 bases and J lost 5 bases. This CDR3 has 14 residues. The CDR3 DNA reads as TGTGCCAGCATCATCGACAGGGGAGGGACTGAAGCTTTCTTT. This codes for CASIIDRGGTEAFF.

This chain connects TRBV2 to TRBJ2-1; TRBD2 matches 9 bases. J lost 0 bases, V lost 9 bases, and 9 bases had no gene match. Germline CDR1 reads SNHLY; CDR2 reads FYNNEI. This CDR3 comprises 16 residues. In DNA, the CDR3 is TGTGCCAGAGGGGTAGCGGGGGCACCCTCCTACAATGAGCAGTTCTTC. Its protein is CARGVAGAPSYNEQFF.

J is TRBJ1-1 and V is TRBV4-2; D is ambiguous. The ends were cut back, 0 bases at V and 5 bases at J, with 10 bases in the middle. The CDR3 loop spans 14 amino acids. Germline V CDR1 and CDR2: LGHNA, YNFKEQ. The CDR3 sequence: CASSQEPGVTEAFF. In DNA form, the CDR3 reads TGTGCCAGCAGCCAAGAGCCGGGTGTGACTGAAGCTTTCTTT.

This clone was seen a handful of times. The chain couples TRBV4-2 to TRBJ2-1; D is ambiguous. The germline CDR1 and CDR2 sequences are LGHNA and YNFKEQ. Between the trimmed V and J ends, which lost 1 base and 0 bases, there was a span of 10 bases. The length of the CDR3 is 16 residues. This CDR3 reads CASSQAVSNSYNEQFF. The CDR3 coding sequence is TGTGCCAGCAGCCAAGCAGTATCCAACTCCTACAATGAGCAGTTCTTC.